Listed below are T cell receptor beta chains from one sample, sequenced in a study of regulatory T cells in long-lasting Graves disease. TCRdb re-derived calls from the multiplex PCR reads in MiXCR, one entry per CDR3 protein. The sample has 250,000 or so distinct CDR3 sequences; 15% to 20% are singletons. This sample also appeared in a second study, on T cells in Graves' hyperthyroidism and ophthalmopathy.

Sample: peripheral blood mononuclear cells (PBMCs), taken at new diagnosis, from a patient treated with antithyroid drugs. These receptors originate from a woman in her twenties or thirties with Graves disease. The CDR3 runs from the conserved cysteine through the conserved F or W. A D gene is named only where the DNA matches it firmly. Only some rows state a clone size, as once, few, many or a class for expanded clones.

abundance: few; d_gene: .; v_gene: TRBV7-3; j_gene: TRBJ2-3; CDR3nt: TGTGCCAGCAGCTTAATGGGGGCCGGGAACACAGATACGCAGTATTTT; CDR3aa: CASSLMGAGNTDTQYF
abundance: .; d_gene: .; v_gene: TRBV19; j_gene: TRBJ1-2; CDR3nt: TGTGCCAGTAGCCGGCCCCCGGGACAACAACTTAACTATGGCTACACCTTC; CDR3aa: CASSRPPGQQLNYGYTF
abundance: few; d_gene: .; v_gene: TRBV7-6; j_gene: TRBJ2-1; CDR3nt: TGTGCCAGCAGCCGGAAGGTGCGTCTGGTGGGTCGCACCAATGAGCAGTTCTTC; CDR3aa: CASSRKVRLVGRTNEQFF
abundance: .; d_gene: TRBD1; v_gene: TRBV19; j_gene: TRBJ2-3; CDR3nt: TGTGCCAGTAGTACGGGACAGGGATTAGATACGCAGTATTTT; CDR3aa: CASSTGQGLDTQYF
abundance: many; d_gene: .; v_gene: TRBV6-2/TRBV6-3; j_gene: TRBJ2-7; CDR3nt: TGTGCCAGCAGTTACTCGCAGGGGTACGAGCAGTACTTC; CDR3aa: CASSYSQGYEQYF
abundance: many; d_gene: .; v_gene: TRBV6-1; j_gene: TRBJ1-1; CDR3nt: TGTGCCAGCAGCAGAGGGAGGCACACTGAAGCTTTCTTT; CDR3aa: CASSRGRHTEAFF
abundance: many; d_gene: TRBD1; v_gene: TRBV9; j_gene: TRBJ1-2; CDR3nt: TGTGCCAGCAGCGTAAGCAGGGGGAGTTCCTATGGCTACACCTTC; CDR3aa: CASSVSRGSSYGYTF
abundance: .; d_gene: TRBD2; v_gene: TRBV25-1; j_gene: TRBJ2-7; CDR3nt: TGTGCCAGCGCGGGGGTGACCTACGAGCAGTACTTC; CDR3aa: CASAGVTYEQYF
abundance: few; d_gene: TRBD2; v_gene: TRBV5-5; j_gene: TRBJ2-1; CDR3nt: TGTGCCAGCAGCTTACTAGCGGGGGTCACCTACAATGAGCAGTTCTTC; CDR3aa: CASSLLAGVTYNEQFF
abundance: .; d_gene: .; v_gene: TRBV11-2; j_gene: TRBJ1-6; CDR3nt: TGTGCCAGCAGCTTATTCGTAAATGCGGGGTCACCCCTCCACTTT; CDR3aa: CASSLFVNAGSPLHF
abundance: many; d_gene: .; v_gene: TRBV20-1; j_gene: TRBJ2-1; CDR3nt: TGCAGTGCAACGCGCGGTTGGGGCTCCTATGAGCAGTTCTTC; CDR3aa: CSATRGWGSYEQFF
abundance: many; d_gene: TRBD1; v_gene: TRBV20-1; j_gene: TRBJ1-5; CDR3nt: TGCAGTGCTATGACAGGGGGCGAGGTACAGCCCCAGCATTTT; CDR3aa: CSAMTGGEVQPQHF
abundance: many; d_gene: TRBD2; v_gene: TRBV15; j_gene: TRBJ2-5; CDR3nt: TGTGCCACCAGCAGAGTTCAAGCGGGGGGGCAAGAGACCCAGTACTTC; CDR3aa: CATSRVQAGGQETQYF
abundance: .; d_gene: .; v_gene: TRBV6-1; j_gene: TRBJ1-2; CDR3nt: TGTGCCAGCATCATAGGGCTAGCGGGGGGCTGGGACTATGGCTACACCTTC; CDR3aa: CASIIGLAGGWDYGYTF
abundance: many; d_gene: TRBD1; v_gene: TRBV13; j_gene: TRBJ2-1; CDR3nt: TGTGCCAGCAGCTACGGACAGGGGGCTTGGAATGAGCAGTTCTTC; CDR3aa: CASSYGQGAWNEQFF
abundance: many; d_gene: .; v_gene: TRBV11-2; j_gene: TRBJ2-1; CDR3nt: TGTGCCAGCAGCTTAACAGTCCTACAAACCTACAATGAGCAGTTCTTC; CDR3aa: CASSLTVLQTYNEQFF
abundance: .; d_gene: .; v_gene: TRBV7-9; j_gene: TRBJ1-2; CDR3nt: TGTGCCAGCAGCCCACCGGCGAGTTTGTCTAACTATGGCTACACCTTC; CDR3aa: CASSPPASLSNYGYTF
abundance: .; d_gene: TRBD1; v_gene: TRBV5-1; j_gene: TRBJ1-1; CDR3nt: TGCGCCAGCAGCTCCCAAACAGGGGGGAGCACTGAAGCTTTCTTT; CDR3aa: CASSSQTGGSTEAFF
abundance: few; d_gene: TRBD2; v_gene: TRBV2; j_gene: TRBJ2-5; CDR3nt: TGTGCCAGCAGTCAACTAGCGGGGGCCAAGACCCAGTACTTC; CDR3aa: CASSQLAGAKTQYF
abundance: many; d_gene: .; v_gene: TRBV20-1; j_gene: TRBJ2-3; CDR3nt: TGCAGTGTACCCCGAACAGATACGCAGTATTTT; CDR3aa: CSVPRTDTQYF
abundance: many; d_gene: TRBD1; v_gene: TRBV20-1; j_gene: TRBJ1-6; CDR3nt: TGCAGTGCTTCCCGACAGGGCGGAAATTCACCCCTCCACTTT; CDR3aa: CSASRQGGNSPLHF
abundance: many; d_gene: .; v_gene: TRBV12-3/TRBV12-4; j_gene: TRBJ1-2; CDR3nt: TGTGCCAGCACTCCCCTGTTACAGGGACCCAACTATGGCTACACCTTC; CDR3aa: CASTPLLQGPNYGYTF
abundance: many; d_gene: TRBD1; v_gene: TRBV27; j_gene: TRBJ1-5; CDR3nt: TGTGCCAGCCGGCGGGGGACAGCCCAAAATCAGCCCCAGCATTTT; CDR3aa: CASRRGTAQNQPQHF
abundance: many; d_gene: .; v_gene: TRBV3-1; j_gene: TRBJ2-7; CDR3nt: TGTGCCAGCAGCCAAGACTTTACGAGCTCCTACGAGCAGTACTTC; CDR3aa: CASSQDFTSSYEQYF
abundance: many; d_gene: .; v_gene: TRBV5-1; j_gene: TRBJ2-5; CDR3nt: TGCGCCAGCAGCTTATCCGGACAAGAGACCCAGTACTTC; CDR3aa: CASSLSGQETQYF
abundance: many; d_gene: TRBD1; v_gene: TRBV5-1; j_gene: TRBJ1-1; CDR3nt: TGCGCCAGCAGCTTGACCGGGACAGGGACTTTGAACACTGAAGCTTTCTTT; CDR3aa: CASSLTGTGTLNTEAFF
abundance: few; d_gene: .; v_gene: TRBV29-1; j_gene: TRBJ1-2; CDR3nt: TGCAGCGTTGGTAGGACAGCTTCCTATGGCTACACCTTC; CDR3aa: CSVGRTASYGYTF
abundance: many; d_gene: .; v_gene: TRBV18; j_gene: TRBJ2-5; CDR3nt: TGTGCCAGCTCACCGTCTGTGAGGGGCGGGGAGACCCAGTACTTC; CDR3aa: CASSPSVRGGETQYF
abundance: many; d_gene: TRBD1; v_gene: TRBV12-3/TRBV12-4; j_gene: TRBJ2-7; CDR3nt: TGTGCCAGCAGTAACTGGGGGAACAGGGGGGTCCGAGGGGCAAACTCCTACGAGCAGTACTTC; CDR3aa: CASSNWGNRGVRGANSYEQYF
abundance: many; d_gene: TRBD2; v_gene: TRBV6-5; j_gene: TRBJ2-3; CDR3nt: TGTGCCAGCAGTTACTCGATACTAGCGGAAAGCACAGATACGCAGTATTTT; CDR3aa: CASSYSILAESTDTQYF
abundance: .; d_gene: .; v_gene: TRBV7-9; j_gene: TRBJ1-2; CDR3nt: TGTGCCAGCAGCTTAGAGGATCATAAGGTGGTCTCCGGTGGCTACACCTTC; CDR3aa: CASSLEDHKVVSGGYTF
abundance: many; d_gene: .; v_gene: TRBV20-1; j_gene: TRBJ2-2; CDR3nt: TGCAGTGCTAGAAAGGGACCCACGAACACCGGGGAGCTGTTTTTT; CDR3aa: CSARKGPTNTGELFF
abundance: many; d_gene: .; v_gene: TRBV20-1; j_gene: TRBJ1-6; CDR3nt: TGCAGTGCTAGAGGGTTAGGTGGGAATTCACCCCTCCACTTT; CDR3aa: CSARGLGGNSPLHF
abundance: many; d_gene: TRBD1; v_gene: TRBV10-2; j_gene: TRBJ2-1; CDR3nt: TGCGCCAGCAGGGACCCGACAGGGGGCTCCTACAATGAGCAGTTCTTC; CDR3aa: CASRDPTGGSYNEQFF
abundance: few; d_gene: .; v_gene: TRBV12-3/TRBV12-4; j_gene: TRBJ1-3; CDR3nt: TGTGCCAGCACCTCGGAGGGGAGAGGTGTTGGAAGCACCATATATTTT; CDR3aa: CASTSEGRGVGSTIYF
abundance: .; d_gene: .; v_gene: TRBV7-8; j_gene: TRBJ1-6; CDR3nt: TGTGCCAGCAGCTTAGCGCGGGTCGGCAGTTCACCCCTCCACTTT; CDR3aa: CASSLARVGSSPLHF
abundance: many; d_gene: .; v_gene: TRBV5-6; j_gene: TRBJ1-5; CDR3nt: TGTGCCAGCAGCTTCATGCGGAGTAGCAATCAGCCCCAGCATTTT; CDR3aa: CASSFMRSSNQPQHF
abundance: .; d_gene: .; v_gene: TRBV7-8; j_gene: TRBJ2-1; CDR3nt: TGTGCCAGCAGCTTAGAGCGACCTACCCTCAGCAATGAGCAGTTCTTC; CDR3aa: CASSLERPTLSNEQFF
abundance: .; d_gene: .; v_gene: TRBV19; j_gene: TRBJ1-2; CDR3nt: TGTGCCAGTAGTCCGCAAGGGGGTCGAGCTATAAACTATGGCTACACCTTC; CDR3aa: CASSPQGGRAINYGYTF
abundance: many; d_gene: .; v_gene: TRBV6-1; j_gene: TRBJ2-7; CDR3nt: TGTGCCAGCAGTCCCCGCGGTACGGGCTACGAGCAGTACTTC; CDR3aa: CASSPRGTGYEQYF
abundance: many; d_gene: TRBD1; v_gene: TRBV5-1; j_gene: TRBJ1-2; CDR3nt: TGCGCCAGCAGCCCATCCCAGGGGGCAACGGGTGGCTACACCTTC; CDR3aa: CASSPSQGATGGYTF
abundance: many; d_gene: TRBD1; v_gene: TRBV7-8; j_gene: TRBJ2-2; CDR3nt: TGTGCCAGCAGCTTAAGAGGGACAGGGGCGAACACCGGGGAGCTGTTTTTT; CDR3aa: CASSLRGTGANTGELFF
abundance: many; d_gene: TRBD1; v_gene: TRBV2; j_gene: TRBJ1-2; CDR3nt: TGTGCCAGCCCCTCTGCGTACAGGGGCGGTGGCTACACCTTC; CDR3aa: CASPSAYRGGGYTF
abundance: many; d_gene: TRBD1; v_gene: TRBV19; j_gene: TRBJ2-7; CDR3nt: TGTGCCAGTAGTATATCTCTGGGGACAGGGTCCTACGAGCAGTACTTC; CDR3aa: CASSISLGTGSYEQYF
abundance: many; d_gene: TRBD1; v_gene: TRBV20-1; j_gene: TRBJ2-1; CDR3nt: TGCAGTGCTAGCAGGGGGCACAATGAGCAGTTCTTC; CDR3aa: CSASRGHNEQFF
abundance: .; d_gene: TRBD1; v_gene: TRBV9; j_gene: TRBJ1-6; CDR3nt: TGTGCCAGCAGCATAGCGACAGGGAGGTCACCCCTCCACTTT; CDR3aa: CASSIATGRSPLHF
abundance: .; d_gene: TRBD2; v_gene: TRBV3-1; j_gene: TRBJ2-3; CDR3nt: TGTGCCAGCAGCCAAGTGTTCGAGCGGGAGCGGAGGGGAGATACGCAGTATTTT; CDR3aa: CASSQVFERERRGDTQYF
abundance: many; d_gene: .; v_gene: TRBV6-2/TRBV6-3; j_gene: TRBJ2-7; CDR3nt: TGTGCCAGCTCCCGGGACGGAGCCTCCTACGAGCAGTACTTC; CDR3aa: CASSRDGASYEQYF
abundance: few; d_gene: TRBD1; v_gene: TRBV19; j_gene: TRBJ1-2; CDR3nt: TGTGCCAGTAACCCTAGCGGGACAGGGGGAAGTGGCTACACCTTC; CDR3aa: CASNPSGTGGSGYTF
abundance: many; d_gene: .; v_gene: TRBV18; j_gene: TRBJ2-7; CDR3nt: TGTGCCAGCTCACCTTGGACAGCTTCCTACGAGCAGTACTTC; CDR3aa: CASSPWTASYEQYF
abundance: .; d_gene: TRBD2; v_gene: TRBV6-1; j_gene: TRBJ2-7; CDR3nt: TGTGCCAGCAGTCCGACTAGCGGGGGGGCCGGAGAGCAGTACTTC; CDR3aa: CASSPTSGGAGEQYF
abundance: many; d_gene: TRBD2; v_gene: TRBV20-1; j_gene: TRBJ2-1; CDR3nt: TGCAGTGCTAAGGACTCCCTAGCGGCTACCTACAATGAGCAGTTCTTC; CDR3aa: CSAKDSLAATYNEQFF
abundance: many; d_gene: .; v_gene: TRBV6-5; j_gene: TRBJ1-5; CDR3nt: TGTGCCAGCAGTTACTCAGGGATTCAGCCCCAGCATTTT; CDR3aa: CASSYSGIQPQHF